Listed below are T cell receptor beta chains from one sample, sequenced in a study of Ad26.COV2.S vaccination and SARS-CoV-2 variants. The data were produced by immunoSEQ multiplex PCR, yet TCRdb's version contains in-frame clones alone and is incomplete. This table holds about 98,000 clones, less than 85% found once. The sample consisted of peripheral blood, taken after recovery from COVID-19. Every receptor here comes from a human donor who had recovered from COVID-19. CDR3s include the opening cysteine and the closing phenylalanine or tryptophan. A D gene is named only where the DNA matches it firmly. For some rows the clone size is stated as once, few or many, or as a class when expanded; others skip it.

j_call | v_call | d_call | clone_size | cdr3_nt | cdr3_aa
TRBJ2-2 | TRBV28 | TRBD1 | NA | TGTGCCAGCAGCTCCGTTCAGGGGGCCGGGGAGCTGTTTTTT | CASSSVQGAGELFF
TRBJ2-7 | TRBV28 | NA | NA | TGTGCCAGCAGTCTTCACTACGAGCAGTACTTC | CASSLHYEQYF
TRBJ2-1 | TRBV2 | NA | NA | TGTGCCAGCAGCAAAGGGGGATACCCCTACAATGAGCAGTTCTTC | CASSKGGYPYNEQFF
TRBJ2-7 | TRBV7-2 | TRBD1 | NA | TGTGCCAGCAGCTTAGTCCCGTGGCAGGGGGACTACGAGCAGTACTTC | CASSLVPWQGDYEQYF
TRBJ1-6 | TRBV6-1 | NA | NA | TGTGCCAGCAGTGATCTGGGGAATTCACCCCTCCACTTT | CASSDLGNSPLHF
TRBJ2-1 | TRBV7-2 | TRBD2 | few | TGTGCCAGCAGTTCACTAGCGGGGGGGCCCGATGAGCAGTTCTTC | CASSSLAGGPDEQFF
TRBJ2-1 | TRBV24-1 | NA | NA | TGTGCCACCGGACAAGAGGGCTATGAGCAGTTCTTC | CATGQEGYEQFF
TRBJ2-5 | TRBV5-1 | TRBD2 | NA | TGCGCCAGCAGCATGACGGGACTAGCGGGCCTGGAGACCCAGTACTTC | CASSMTGLAGLETQYF
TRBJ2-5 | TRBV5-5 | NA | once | TGTGCCAGCAGCTTGGAAGGACGCGGACCCGCGGAGACCCAGTACTTC | CASSLEGRGPAETQYF
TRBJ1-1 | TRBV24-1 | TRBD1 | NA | TGTGCCACCAGTGATTCCAACCGGGACAGTAAAGCTTTCTTT | CATSDSNRDSKAFF
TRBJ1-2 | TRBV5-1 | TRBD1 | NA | TGCGCCAGCAGCCTGGGATGGGGGGAGCTGACAGGGAATGGCTACACCTTC | CASSLGWGELTGNGYTF
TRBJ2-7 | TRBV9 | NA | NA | TGTGCCAGCAGCGTTACGACCCATCTATCCAACGAGCAGTACTTC | CASSVTTHLSNEQYF
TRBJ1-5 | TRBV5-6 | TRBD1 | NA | TGTGCCAGCAGCTCGACAGGGGGCAATCAGCCCCAGCATTTT | CASSSTGGNQPQHF
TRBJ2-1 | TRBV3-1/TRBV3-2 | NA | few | TGTGCCAGCAGCCCCCGGACACTCGTATACAATGAGCAGTTCTTC | CASSPRTLVYNEQFF
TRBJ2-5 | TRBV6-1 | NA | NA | TGTGCCAGCAGTGAACGAGAGAGAGACCAGTACTTC | CASSERERDQYF
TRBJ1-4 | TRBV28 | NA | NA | TGTGCCAGCAGTTTAACCCCCGGGAGGTGGGGTGAAAAACTGTTTTTT | CASSLTPGRWGEKLFF
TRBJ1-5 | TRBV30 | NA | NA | TGTGCCTGGAGTGTAGGGGGAGATAGCAATCAGCCCCAGCATTTT | CAWSVGGDSNQPQHF
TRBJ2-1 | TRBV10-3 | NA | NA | TGTGCCATCAGTGGGTCACGAGGGGAGCACAATGAGCAGTTCTTC | CAISGSRGEHNEQFF
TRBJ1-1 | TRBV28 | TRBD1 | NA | TGTGCCAGCAGTTTTCCCAGGACAGGCATGAACACTGAAGCTTTCTTT | CASSFPRTGMNTEAFF
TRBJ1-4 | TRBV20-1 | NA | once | TGCAGTGCTAGTACAGGGACGATTAATGAAAAACTGTTTTTT | CSASTGTINEKLFF
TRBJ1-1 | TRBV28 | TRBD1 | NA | TGTGCCAGCAGCCTTGTTCGGGACAGGGGGCTAACCACTGAAGCTTTCTTT | CASSLVRDRGLTTEAFF
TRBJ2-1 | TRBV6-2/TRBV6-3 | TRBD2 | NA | TGTGCCAGCAGCCCCGAAATGTTAGCGGGGCACTCCTACAATGAGCAGTTCTTC | CASSPEMLAGHSYNEQFF
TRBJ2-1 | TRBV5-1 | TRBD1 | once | TGCGCCAGCAGCGGGGGACAGGGGGTCTACAATGAGCAGTTCTTC | CASSGGQGVYNEQFF
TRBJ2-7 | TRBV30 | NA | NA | TGTGCTATCGGTTTCTCCTACGAGCAGTACTTC | CAIGFSYEQYF
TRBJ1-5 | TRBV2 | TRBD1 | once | TGTGCCAGCAGTGTGGACAGGGTGGGCAATCAGCCCCAGCATTTT | CASSVDRVGNQPQHF
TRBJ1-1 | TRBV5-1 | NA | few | TGCGCCAGCAGCTTGATGGGGCTAACTGAAGCTTTCTTT | CASSLMGLTEAFF
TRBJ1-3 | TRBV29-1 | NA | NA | TGCAGCGTCCAGGGGTCCGGGGCTGGAAACACCATATATTTT | CSVQGSGAGNTIYF
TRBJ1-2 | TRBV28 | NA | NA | TGTGCCAGCAGTCCGCCCGGGCTGTCTAACTATGGCTACACCTTC | CASSPPGLSNYGYTF
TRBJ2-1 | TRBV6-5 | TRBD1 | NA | TGTGCCAGCAGTTTAGCCGGGACAGGGGTGGGGGAGCAGTTCTTC | CASSLAGTGVGEQFF
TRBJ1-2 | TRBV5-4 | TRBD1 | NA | TGTGCCAGCAGCTTTTGGTCGGGACAGGGGGCGCGAGGCTACACCTTC | CASSFWSGQGARGYTF
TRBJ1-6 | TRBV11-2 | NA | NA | TGTGCCAGCAGCCGCGTTGGCAGAAATTCACCCCTCCACTTT | CASSRVGRNSPLHF
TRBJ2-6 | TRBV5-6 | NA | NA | TGTGCCAGCAGCGAAGATGTCTCTGGGGCCAACGTCCTGACTTTC | CASSEDVSGANVLTF
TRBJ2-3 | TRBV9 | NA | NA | TGTGCCAGCAGAGGCACAGATACGCAGTATTTT | CASRGTDTQYF